Each of the 5 T cell receptor beta chains below was sequenced from the same sample in a study of shared clonotypes between healthy human individuals (dated by TCRdb to about 2020). The library was built by means of the immunoSEQ multiplex PCR assay. TCRdb holds this immuneACCESS table with in-frame rearrangements only. Some clones are missing; in checked studies, unresolved V genes explain under half, and the rest has no known cause. The sample records some 2.3 million clones, 90% to 95% of which are singletons. 0.39% of the sample is taken by the ten largest. The sample comprised naive CD4+ T cells from PBMCs. Per the publication, the cell subset or site label means: CD45RA+ positively selected. The receptors come from a young man in good health. Some clones in this sample may be carry-over from other donors' samples.

The chain combines TRBV30 with TRBJ2-1; 14 nucleotides agree with TRBD2. Trimming cost V 1 base and J 10 bases; bases outside gene matches: 3. CDR1 is GTSNPN and CDR2 is SVGIG in the germline V gene (reference sequence). This CDR3 is built from 14 residues. For the CDR3, the DNA is TGTGCCTGGAGTGGGGGACTAGCGGGGGACGAGCAGTTCTTC. Its translation is CAWSGGLAGDEQFF.

The V and J genes are TRBV28 and TRBJ2-7; perhaps D is TRBD1 or TRBD2 (5 bases each). V was trimmed by 8 bases and J by 2 bases, leaving 22 bases between them. This CDR3 comprises 16 residues. Germline V gene sequence: CDR1 MDHEN, CDR2 SYDVKM. CDR3 in amino acids: CASPFLPGTGTYEQYF. The CDR3 bases are TGTGCCAGCCCCTTCCTACCCGGGACGGGGACCTACGAGCAGTACTTC.

This chain uses TRBV28 with TRBJ2-7, with TRBD1 identical over 8 bases. The CDR3 totals 15 residues. Germline CDR1 reads MDHEN; CDR2 reads SYDVKM. V shed 5 bases and J 2 bases; nucleotides not matched to a gene: 8. The CDR3 sequence is CASSDRDRTPYEQYF. The CDR3 DNA follows: TGTGCCAGCAGTGACCGGGACAGGACCCCCTACGAGCAGTACTTC.

The chain joins TRBV28 to TRBJ1-2, with a tentative D call TRBD1 (5 bases). The germline V and J ends were trimmed by 11 bases and 4 bases, with 26 bases remaining between them. Germline CDR1 is MDHEN and CDR2 is SYDVKM. This CDR3 spans 16 amino acids. CDR3 sequence (DNA): TGTGCCGTCCGCCGTAACCTGGGGGAAAGGGGCTATGGCTACACCTTC. Translated, it gives CAVRRNLGERGYGYTF.

The gene calls are TRBV5-1 and TRBJ2-5; 8 nucleotides match TRBD2. The germline CDR1 and CDR2 sequences are SGHRS and YFSETQ. The CDR3 spans 16 residues. J lost 1 base, V lost 0 bases, and 5 bases had no gene match. CDR3 sequence (DNA): TGCGCCAGCAGCTTGGGCGGGACTAGGGCCCAAGAGACCCAGTACTTC. Its translation is CASSLGGTRAQETQYF.